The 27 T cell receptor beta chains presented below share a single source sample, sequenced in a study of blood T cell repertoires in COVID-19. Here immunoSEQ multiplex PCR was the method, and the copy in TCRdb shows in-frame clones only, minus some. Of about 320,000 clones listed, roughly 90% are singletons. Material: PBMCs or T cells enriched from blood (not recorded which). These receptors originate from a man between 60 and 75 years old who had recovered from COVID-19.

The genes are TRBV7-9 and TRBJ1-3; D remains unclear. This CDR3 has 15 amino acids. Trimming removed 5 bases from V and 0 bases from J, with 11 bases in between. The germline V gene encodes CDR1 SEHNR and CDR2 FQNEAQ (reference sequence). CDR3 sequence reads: CASSRGGGSGNTIYF. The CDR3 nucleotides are TGTGCCAGCAGCCGGGGTGGCGGCTCTGGAAACACCATATATTTT.

The CDR3 region is CASRHTSGQGSPLHF. Here the CDR3 DNA reads TGCGCCAGCAGGCACACCTCAGGACAGGGTTCACCCCTCCACTTT. V gene TRBV5-1 combines with J gene TRBJ1-6; TRBD1 aligns across 8 bases. This CDR3 has 15 amino acids. With V trimmed by 5 bases and J by 9 bases, 10 bases remained unmatched. The germline gives CDR1 SGHRS, CDR2 YFSETQ.

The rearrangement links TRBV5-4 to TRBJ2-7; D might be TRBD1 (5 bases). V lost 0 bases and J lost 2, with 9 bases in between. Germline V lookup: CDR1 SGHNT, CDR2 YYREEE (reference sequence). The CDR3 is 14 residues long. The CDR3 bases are TGTGCCAGCAGCTTGGACAGGAACACCTACGAGCAGTACTTC. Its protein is CASSLDRNTYEQYF.

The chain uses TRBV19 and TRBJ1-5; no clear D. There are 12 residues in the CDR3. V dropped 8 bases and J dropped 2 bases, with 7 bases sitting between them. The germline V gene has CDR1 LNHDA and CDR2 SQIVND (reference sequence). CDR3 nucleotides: TGTGCCAGTGGAGGCGGCAATCAGCCCCAGCATTTT. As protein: CASGGGNQPQHF.

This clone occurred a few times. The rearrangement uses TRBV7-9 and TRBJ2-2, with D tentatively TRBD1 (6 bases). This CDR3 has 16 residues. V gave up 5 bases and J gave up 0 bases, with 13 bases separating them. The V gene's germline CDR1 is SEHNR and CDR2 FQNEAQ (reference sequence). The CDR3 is CASSLVGGPNTGELFF. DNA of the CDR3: TGTGCCAGCAGCCTGGTAGGGGGACCGAACACCGGGGAGCTGTTTTTT.

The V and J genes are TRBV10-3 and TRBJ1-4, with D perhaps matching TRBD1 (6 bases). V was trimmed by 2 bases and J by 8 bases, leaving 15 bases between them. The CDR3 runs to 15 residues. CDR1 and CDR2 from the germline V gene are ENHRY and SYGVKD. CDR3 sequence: CAISEIGGLWEKLFF. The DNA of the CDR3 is TGTGCCATCAGTGAGATCGGGGGGCTGTGGGAAAAACTGTTTTTT.

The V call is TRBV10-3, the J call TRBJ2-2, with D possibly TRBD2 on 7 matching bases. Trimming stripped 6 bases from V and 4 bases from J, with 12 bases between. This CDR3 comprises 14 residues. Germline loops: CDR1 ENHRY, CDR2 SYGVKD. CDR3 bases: TGTGCCATCAGCGAACGGGGGGCCACCGGGGAGCTGTTTTTT. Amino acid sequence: CAISERGATGELFF.

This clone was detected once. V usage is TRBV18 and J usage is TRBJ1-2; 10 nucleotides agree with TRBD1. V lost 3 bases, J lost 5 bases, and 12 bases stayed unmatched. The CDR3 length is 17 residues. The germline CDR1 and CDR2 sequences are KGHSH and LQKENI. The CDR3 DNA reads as TGTGCCAGCTCACCCCCTCTAGACAGGGGGCGGAGGTATGGCTACACCTTC. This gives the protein CASSPPLDRGRRYGYTF.

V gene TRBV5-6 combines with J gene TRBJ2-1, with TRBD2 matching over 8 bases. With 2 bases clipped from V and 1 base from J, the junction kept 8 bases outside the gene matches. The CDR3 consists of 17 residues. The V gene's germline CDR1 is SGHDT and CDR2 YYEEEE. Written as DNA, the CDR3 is TGTGCCAGCAGCTTTCTTGCGGGGGGCCGGTCCTACAATGAGCAGTTCTTC. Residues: CASSFLAGGRSYNEQFF. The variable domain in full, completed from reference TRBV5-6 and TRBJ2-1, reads DAGVTQSPTHLIKTRGQQVTLRCSPKSGHDTVSWYQQALGQGPQFIFQYYEEEERQRGNFPDRFSGHQFPNYSSELNVNALLLGDSALYLCASSFLAGGRSYNEQFFGPGTRLTVL.

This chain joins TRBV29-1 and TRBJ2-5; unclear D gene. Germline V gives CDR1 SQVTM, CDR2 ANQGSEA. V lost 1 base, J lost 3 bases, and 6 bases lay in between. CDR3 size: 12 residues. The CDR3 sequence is CSVEAREETQYF. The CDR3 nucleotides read TGCAGCGTTGAAGCCCGCGAAGAGACCCAGTACTTC.

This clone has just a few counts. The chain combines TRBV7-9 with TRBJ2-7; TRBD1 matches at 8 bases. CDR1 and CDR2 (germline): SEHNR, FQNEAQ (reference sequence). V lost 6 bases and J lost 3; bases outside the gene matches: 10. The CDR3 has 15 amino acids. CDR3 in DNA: TGTGCCAGCAGTACCGGACAGGGTATCATCTACGAGCAGTACTTC. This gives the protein CASSTGQGIIYEQYF.

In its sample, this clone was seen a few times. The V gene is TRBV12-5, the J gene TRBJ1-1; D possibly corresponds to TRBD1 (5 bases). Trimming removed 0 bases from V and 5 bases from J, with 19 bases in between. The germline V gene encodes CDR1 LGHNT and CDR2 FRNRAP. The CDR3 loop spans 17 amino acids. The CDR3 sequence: CASGLVRVGDRVTEAFF. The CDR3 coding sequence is TGTGCTAGTGGTTTGGTAAGAGTAGGAGACAGAGTAACTGAAGCTTTCTTT.

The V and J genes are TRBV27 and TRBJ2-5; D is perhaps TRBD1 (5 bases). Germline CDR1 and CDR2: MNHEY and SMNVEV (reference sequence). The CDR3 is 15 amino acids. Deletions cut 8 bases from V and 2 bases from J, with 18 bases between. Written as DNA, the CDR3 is TGTGCCAGCGGGGCTACACTGGGCCGACAAGAGACCCAGTACTTC. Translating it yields CASGATLGRQETQYF.

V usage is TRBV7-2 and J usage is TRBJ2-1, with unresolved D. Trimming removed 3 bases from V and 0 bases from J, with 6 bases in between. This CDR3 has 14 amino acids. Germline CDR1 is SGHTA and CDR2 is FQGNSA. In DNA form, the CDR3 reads TGTGCCAGCAGCTTGTTCAGCTCCTACAATGAGCAGTTCTTC. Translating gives CASSLFSSYNEQFF.

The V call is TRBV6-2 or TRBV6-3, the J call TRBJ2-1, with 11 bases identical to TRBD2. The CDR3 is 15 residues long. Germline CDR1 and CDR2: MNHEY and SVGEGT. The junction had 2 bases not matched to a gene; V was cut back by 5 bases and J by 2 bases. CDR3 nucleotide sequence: TGTGCCAGCAGTCGACTAGCGGGACCCTACAATGAGCAGTTCTTC. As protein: CASSRLAGPYNEQFF.

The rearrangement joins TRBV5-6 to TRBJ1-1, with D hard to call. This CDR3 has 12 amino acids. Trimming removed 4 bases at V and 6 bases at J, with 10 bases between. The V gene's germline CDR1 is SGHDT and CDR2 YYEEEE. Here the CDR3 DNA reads TGTGCCAGCAGCCTCACCGGGGCTGAAGCTTTCTTT. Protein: CASSLTGAEAFF.

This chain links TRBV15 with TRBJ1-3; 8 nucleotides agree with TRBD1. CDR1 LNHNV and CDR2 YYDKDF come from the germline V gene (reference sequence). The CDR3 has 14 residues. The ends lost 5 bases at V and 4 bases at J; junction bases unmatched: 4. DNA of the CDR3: TGTGCCACCAGCTGGGACAGGTCAGGAAACACCATATATTTT. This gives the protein CATSWDRSGNTIYF. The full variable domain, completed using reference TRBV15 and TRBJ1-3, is DAMVIQNPRYQVTQFGKPVTLSCSQTLNHNVMYWYQQKSSQAPKLLFHYYDKDFNNEADTPDNFQSRRPNTSFCFLDIRSPGLGDTAMYLCATSWDRSGNTIYFGEGSWLTVV.

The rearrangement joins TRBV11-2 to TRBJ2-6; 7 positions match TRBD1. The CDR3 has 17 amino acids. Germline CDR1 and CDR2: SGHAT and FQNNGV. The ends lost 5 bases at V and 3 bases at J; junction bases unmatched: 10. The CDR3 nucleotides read TGTGCCAGCAGCAATAGGGGACAGAAAGATGGGGCCAACGTCCTGACTTTC. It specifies CASSNRGQKDGANVLTF.

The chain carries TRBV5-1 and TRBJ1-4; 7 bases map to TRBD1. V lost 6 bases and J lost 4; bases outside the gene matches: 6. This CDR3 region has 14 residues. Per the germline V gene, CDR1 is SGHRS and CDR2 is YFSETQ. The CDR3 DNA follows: TGCGCCAGCAATGGAGGGGGCGGTAATGAAAAACTGTTTTTT. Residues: CASNGGGGNEKLFF. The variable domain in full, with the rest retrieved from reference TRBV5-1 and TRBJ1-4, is KAGVTQTPRYLIKTRGQQVTLSCSPISGHRSVSWYQQTPGQGLQFLFEYFSETQRNKGNFPGRFSGRQFSNSRSEMNVSTLELGDSALYLCASNGGGGNEKLFFGSGTQLSVL.

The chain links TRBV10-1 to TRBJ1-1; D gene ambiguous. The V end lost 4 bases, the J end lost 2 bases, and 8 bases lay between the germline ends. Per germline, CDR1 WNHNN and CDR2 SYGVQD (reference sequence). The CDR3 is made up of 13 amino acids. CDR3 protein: CASSASRNTEAFF. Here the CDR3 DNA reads TGCGCCAGCAGTGCTTCGCGTAACACTGAAGCTTTCTTT.

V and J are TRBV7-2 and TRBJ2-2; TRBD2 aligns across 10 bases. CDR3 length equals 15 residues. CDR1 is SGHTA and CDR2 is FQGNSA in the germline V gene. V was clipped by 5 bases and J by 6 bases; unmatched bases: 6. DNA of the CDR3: TGTGCCAGCAGCCCCAGCGGGAGGGCCCCCGGGGAGCTGTTTTTT. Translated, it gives CASSPSGRAPGELFF. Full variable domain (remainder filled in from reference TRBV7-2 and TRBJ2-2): GAGVSQSPSNKVTEKGKDVELRCDPISGHTALYWYRQSLGQGLEFLIYFQGNSAPDKSGLPSDRFSAERTGGSVSTLTIQRTQQEDSAVYLCASSPSGRAPGELFFGEGSRLTVL.

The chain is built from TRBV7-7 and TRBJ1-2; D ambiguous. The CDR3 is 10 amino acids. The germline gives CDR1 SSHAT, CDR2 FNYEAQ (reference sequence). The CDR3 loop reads CASDSDGYTF. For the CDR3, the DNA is TGTGCTAGCGACTCTGATGGCTACACCTTC.

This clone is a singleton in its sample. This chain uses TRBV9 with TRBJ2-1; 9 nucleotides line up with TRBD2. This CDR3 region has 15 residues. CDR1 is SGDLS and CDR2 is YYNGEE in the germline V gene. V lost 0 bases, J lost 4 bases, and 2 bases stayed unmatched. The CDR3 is CASSVGGGAYNEQFF. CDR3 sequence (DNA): TGTGCCAGCAGCGTAGGCGGGGGGGCGTACAATGAGCAGTTCTTC.

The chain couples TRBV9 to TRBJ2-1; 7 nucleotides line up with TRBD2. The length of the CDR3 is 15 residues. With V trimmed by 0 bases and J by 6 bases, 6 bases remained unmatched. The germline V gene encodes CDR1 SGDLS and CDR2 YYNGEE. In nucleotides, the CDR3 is TGTGCCAGCAGCGTAGTGGGGGAGGGCCGCAATGAGCAGTTCTTC. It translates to CASSVVGEGRNEQFF. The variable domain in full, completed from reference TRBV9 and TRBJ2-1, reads DSGVTQTPKHLITATGQRVTLRCSPRSGDLSVYWYQQSLDQGLQFLIQYYNGEERAKGNILERFSAQQFPDLHSELNLSSLELGDSALYFCASSVVGEGRNEQFFGPGTRLTVL.

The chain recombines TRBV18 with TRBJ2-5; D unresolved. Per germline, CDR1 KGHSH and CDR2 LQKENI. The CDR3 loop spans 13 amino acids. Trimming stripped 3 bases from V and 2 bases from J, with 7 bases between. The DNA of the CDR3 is TGTGCCAGCTCACCGAATCGGCAAGAGACCCAGTACTTC. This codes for CASSPNRQETQYF.

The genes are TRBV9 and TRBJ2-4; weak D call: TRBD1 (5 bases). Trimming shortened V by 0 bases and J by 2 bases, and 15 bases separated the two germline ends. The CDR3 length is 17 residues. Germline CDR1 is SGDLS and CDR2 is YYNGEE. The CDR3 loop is CASSVEPRQTPKNIQYF. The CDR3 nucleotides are TGTGCCAGCAGCGTAGAACCAAGACAGACCCCCAAAAACATTCAGTACTTC.

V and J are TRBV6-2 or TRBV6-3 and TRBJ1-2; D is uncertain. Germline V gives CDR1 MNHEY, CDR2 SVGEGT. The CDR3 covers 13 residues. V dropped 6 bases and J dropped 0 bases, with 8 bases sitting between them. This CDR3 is CASSDKTNYGYTF. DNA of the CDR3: TGTGCCAGCAGCGACAAAACTAACTATGGCTACACCTTC.